These 11 T cell receptor beta chains came from one sample sequenced in a study of shared clonotypes between healthy human individuals. Clones were sequenced by immunoSEQ multiplex PCR, and TCRdb holds only the in-frame ones, with some missing. The table records 2 million to 2.5 million clones, approximately 93% of them present only once. Sequenced: naive CD4+ T cells from PBMCs. Subset meaning: CD45RA+ positively selected. Every receptor here comes from a young man in good health. Some clones in this sample may be carry-over from other donors' samples.

The V and J genes are TRBV7-2 and TRBJ2-7; D might be TRBD2 (5 bases). Trimming stripped 1 base from V and 3 bases from J, with 10 bases between. The CDR3 extends over 14 amino acids. Germline V gene lookup returns CDR1 SGHTA and CDR2 FQGNSA. For the CDR3, the DNA is TGTGCCAGCAGCTTAGGTCCGGGAAACTACGAGCAGTACTTC. This sequence encodes CASSLGPGNYEQYF. The full variable domain, its missing parts supplied by reference TRBV7-2 and TRBJ2-7, is GAGVSQSPSNKVTEKGKDVELRCDPISGHTALYWYRQSLGQGLEFLIYFQGNSAPDKSGLPSDRFSAERTGGSVSTLTIQRTQQEDSAVYLCASSLGPGNYEQYFGPGTRLTVT.

This clone was seen only once. This chain links TRBV6-6 with TRBJ1-2; the D gene is possibly TRBD1 (6 bases). The CDR3 is 14 residues long. Germline-derived CDR1 and CDR2 are MNHNY and SVGAGI (reference sequence). Trimming stripped 6 bases from V and 7 bases from J, with 18 bases between. As DNA, the CDR3 is TGTGCCAGCAGCCTACAGGGTCGGAATGGTGGCTACACCTTC. It codes for CASSLQGRNGGYTF.

This chain uses TRBV5-1 with TRBJ2-2; 9 bases are a match to TRBD1. The V gene's germline CDR1 is SGHRS and CDR2 YFSETQ. The CDR3 is made up of 16 amino acids. With V trimmed by 2 bases and J by 2 bases, 4 bases remained unmatched. Here the CDR3 reads CASSLYRGPNTGELFF. CDR3 coding DNA: TGCGCCAGCAGCTTATACAGGGGGCCCAACACCGGGGAGCTGTTTTTT.

The rearrangement uses TRBV7-2 and TRBJ2-5, with 9 bases aligning to TRBD1. The CDR3 runs to 14 residues. Germline assignment: CDR1 SGHTA and CDR2 FQGNSA. V shed 4 bases, J shed 2 bases, and the junction held 2 bases outside the gene matches. As DNA, the CDR3 is TGTGCCAGCAGCTCAGGGACAGGGCAAGAGACCCAGTACTTC. As protein: CASSSGTGQETQYF.

The genes are TRBV7-8 and TRBJ2-7; tentatively, D is TRBD2 (5 bases). Germline values: CDR1 SGHVS, CDR2 FQNEAQ. Trimming pared 1 base from V and 6 bases from J, leaving 7 bases between. The length of the CDR3 is 12 residues. This chain's CDR3 is CASSLVGSEQYF. The CDR3 DNA is TGTGCCAGCAGCTTAGTAGGGAGCGAGCAGTACTTC.

The chain couples TRBV6-6 to TRBJ2-5, with D tentatively TRBD2 (5 bases). The length of the CDR3 is 14 residues. Germline CDR1 reads MNHNY; CDR2 reads SVGAGI (reference sequence). Trimming left V 5 bases short and J 6 bases short, with 16 bases between. Here the CDR3 reads CASSPLPDLKTQYF. The CDR3 nucleotides read TGTGCCAGCAGTCCACTCCCGGACTTAAAGACCCAGTACTTC.

The chain uses TRBV27 and TRBJ1-3; D is uncertain. The V gene's germline CDR1 is MNHEY and CDR2 SMNVEV (reference sequence). The CDR3 spans 15 residues. V lost 6 bases and J 0 bases, leaving 12 bases between the germline ends. CDR3 coding DNA: TGTGCCAGCAGCCGTCGGGCCTTCTCTGGAAACACCATATATTTT. This sequence encodes CASSRRAFSGNTIYF.

Concerning this clone itself: Other DNA sequences in the same sample also yield this CDR3. The rearrangement uses TRBV5-4 and TRBJ1-2; possible D gene TRBD1, 6 bases. The V gene lost 0 bases and the J gene lost 3 bases, with 9 bases spanning the gap. Germline CDR1 SGHNT, CDR2 YYREEE (reference sequence). The CDR3 contains 14 residues. For the CDR3, the DNA is TGTGCCAGCAGCTTGGCCGCAGGGGACTATGGCTACACCTTC. Its protein product is CASSLAAGDYGYTF.

The chain recombines TRBV6-5 with TRBJ2-7; D is uncertain. Germline CDR1 MNHEY, CDR2 SVGAGI. Trimming pared 2 bases from V and 3 bases from J, leaving 11 bases between. This CDR3 has 14 residues. Written as DNA, the CDR3 is TGTGCCAGCAGTTACCGTCACGGGCGCTACGAGCAGTACTTC. Translated: CASSYRHGRYEQYF.

J is TRBJ2-3 and V is TRBV5-4; possibly TRBD1 for D (5 bases). V was shortened by 0 bases and J by 3 bases, with 8 bases between the two germline ends. The CDR3 consists of 14 residues. CDR1 and CDR2 from the germline V gene are SGHNT and YYREEE (reference sequence). In nucleotides, the CDR3 is TGTGCCAGCAGCTTGGGCAAGGGGACAGATACGCAGTATTTT. Translation: CASSLGKGTDTQYF.

The rearrangement uses TRBV30 and TRBJ2-1, with D perhaps matching TRBD2 (6 bases). Trimming removed 1 base at V and 9 bases at J, with 13 bases between. Germline V lookup: CDR1 GTSNPN, CDR2 SVGIG (reference sequence). CDR3 size: 13 residues. The CDR3 nucleotides are TGTGCCTGGAGTGGAACTAGCTTACGTGAGCAGTTCTTC. As protein: CAWSGTSLREQFF.